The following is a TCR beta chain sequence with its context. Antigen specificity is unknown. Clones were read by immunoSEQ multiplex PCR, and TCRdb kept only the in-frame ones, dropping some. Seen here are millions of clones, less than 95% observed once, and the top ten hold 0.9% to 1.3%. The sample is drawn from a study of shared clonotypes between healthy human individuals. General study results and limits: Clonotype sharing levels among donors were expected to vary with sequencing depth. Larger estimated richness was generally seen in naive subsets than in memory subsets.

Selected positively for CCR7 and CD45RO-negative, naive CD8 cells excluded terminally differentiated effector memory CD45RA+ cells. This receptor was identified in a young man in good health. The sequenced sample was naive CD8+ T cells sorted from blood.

CDR3 bases: TGTGCCAGCAGTTACACTGGGACTAGGGGAGAGACCCAGTACTTC. Translated: CASSYTGTRGETQYF. This sequence joins TRBV6-5 and TRBJ2-5; 8 nucleotides agree with TRBD2. The germline V gene encodes CDR1 MNHEY and CDR2 SVGAGI. After removal of 2 bases from V and 4 bases from J, the junction contained 6 bases not matched to a gene. The CDR3 covers 15 residues.